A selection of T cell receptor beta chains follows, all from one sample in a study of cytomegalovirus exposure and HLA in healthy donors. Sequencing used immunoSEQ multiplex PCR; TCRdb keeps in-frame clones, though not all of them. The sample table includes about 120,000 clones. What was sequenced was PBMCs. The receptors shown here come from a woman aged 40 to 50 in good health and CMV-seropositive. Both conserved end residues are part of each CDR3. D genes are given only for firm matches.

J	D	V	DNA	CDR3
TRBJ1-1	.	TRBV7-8	TGTGCCAGCAGGTCCCGCGGGTCTCGGGACACTGAAGCTTTCTTT	CASRSRGSRDTEAFF
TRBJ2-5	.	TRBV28	TGTGCCAGCAGTTTTTTTACCGTGCGAGAAGAGACCCAGTACTTC	CASSFFTVREETQYF
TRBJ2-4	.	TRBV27	TGTGCCAGCATGGTCCGGGACATTCAGTACTTC	CASMVRDIQYF
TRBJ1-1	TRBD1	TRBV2	TGTGCCAGCAGGGGCCGAGACAGGGGGGGGGTAGACACTGAAGCTTTCTTT	CASRGRDRGGVDTEAFF
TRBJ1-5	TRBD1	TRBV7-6	TGTGCCAGCAGCTTATTAGGACAGGGGCCTCAGCCCCAGCATTTT	CASSLLGQGPQPQHF
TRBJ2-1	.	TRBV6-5	TGTGCCAGCAGTTCATCGACATTTTACAATGAGCAGTTCTTC	CASSSSTFYNEQFF
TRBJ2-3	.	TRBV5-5	TGTGCCAGCAGCTCAGATGCAGATACGCAGTATTTT	CASSSDADTQYF
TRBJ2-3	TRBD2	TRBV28	TGTGCCAGCAGTTTATCGACTAGCGGCTCAACAGATACGCAGTATTTT	CASSLSTSGSTDTQYF
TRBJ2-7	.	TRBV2	TGTGCCAGCAAAGGGAGCTCCTACGAGCAGTACTTC	CASKGSSYEQYF
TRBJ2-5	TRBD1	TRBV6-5	TGTGCCAGCAGTTCCGGACCAGGACAGGGGAGAGAGACCCAGTACTTC	CASSSGPGQGRETQYF
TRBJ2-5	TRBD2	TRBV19	TGTGCCAGTAGTATAGATCTAGTTAGCGGGAGGGAGACCCAGTACTTC	CASSIDLVSGRETQYF
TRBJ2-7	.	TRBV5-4	TGTGCCAGCAGCATCTCTAGCTTCGAGCAGTACTTC	CASSISSFEQYF
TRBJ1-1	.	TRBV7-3	TGTGCCAGCAGCCCCCGACTGATGAACACTGAAGCTTTCTTT	CASSPRLMNTEAFF
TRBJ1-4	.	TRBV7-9	TGTGCCAGCAGCCCTTGGGGCGGTCGAAATGAAAAACTGTTTTTT	CASSPWGGRNEKLFF
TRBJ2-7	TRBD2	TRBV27	TGTGCCAGCAGTTCCGGCGGGGGGGCGTACGAGCAGTACTTC	CASSSGGGAYEQYF
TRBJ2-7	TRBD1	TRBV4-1	TGCGCCAGCAGCCTACGGGACAGCTTTTCCTACGAGCAGTACTTC	CASSLRDSFSYEQYF
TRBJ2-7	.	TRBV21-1	TGTGCCAGCAGCAAAGGTTCTAGCGACGGCGAGCAGTACTTC	CASSKGSSDGEQYF